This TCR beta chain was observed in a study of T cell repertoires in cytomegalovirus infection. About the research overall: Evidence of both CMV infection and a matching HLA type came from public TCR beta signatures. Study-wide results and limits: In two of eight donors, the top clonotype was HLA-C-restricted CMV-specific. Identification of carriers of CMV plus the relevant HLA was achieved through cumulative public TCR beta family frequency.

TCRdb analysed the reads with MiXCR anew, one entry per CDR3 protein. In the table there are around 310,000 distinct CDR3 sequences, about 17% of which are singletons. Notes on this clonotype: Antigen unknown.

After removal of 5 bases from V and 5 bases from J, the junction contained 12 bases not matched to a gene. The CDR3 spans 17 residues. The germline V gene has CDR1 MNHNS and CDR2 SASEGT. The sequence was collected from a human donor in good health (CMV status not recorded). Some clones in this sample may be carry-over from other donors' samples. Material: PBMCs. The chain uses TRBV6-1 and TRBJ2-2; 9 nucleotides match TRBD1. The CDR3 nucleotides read TGTGCCAGCAGTTCATTACCGGGACAGGGAGAGACCGGGGAGCTGTTTTTT. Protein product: CASSSLPGQGETGELFF.